This T cell receptor (beta chain) was identified during a study of blood T cell repertoires in COVID-19. Overall study context: Samples representing acute and convalescent COVID-19 were sourced from the United States, Italy and Spain. T cells, B-cell-depleted T cells, or PBMCs supplied cDNA or gDNA.

V shed 10 bases and J shed 5 bases, with 8 bases lying between them. Germline CDR1 and CDR2: SNHLY and FYNNEI. The CDR3 contains 11 residues. This clone has only a few counts. Source study methods: Researchers report that nucleated cell counts were estimated from reference gene primer amplification. Sequenced by immunoSEQ multiplex PCR; TCRdb stores in-frame clones only, minus some. The DNA gave D and trimming, while V, J and clone size come from that table. The sample carries 250,000 to 300,000 clones, approximately 85% recorded once. This chain connects TRBV2 to TRBJ2-2; perhaps TRBD2 as D (6 bases). Material for sequencing was peripheral blood. The TCR comes from a man aged 50 or older with active or convalescent COVID-19. The CDR3 spells CATGDTGELFF. CDR3 bases: TGTGCCACGGGGGATACCGGGGAGCTGTTTTTT.